This T cell receptor (beta chain) was documented in a study of blood T cells in healthy people across ages. The CDR3 totals 13 residues. Germline CDR1 MGHRA, CDR2 YSYEKL. The V end lost 0 bases, the J end lost 8 bases, and 8 bases lay between the germline ends. This clonotype has at least ten counts. For the second PCR, which ran for about 7 to 11 cycles, a sample-barcoded 5' primer and a J-beta primer mix were used. Every sample returned 2.5 million or more CDR3-containing paired-end reads. TCRdb ran MiXCR on the 5' RACE reads and lists one entry per CDR3 protein. This sample has 650,000 to 800,000 distinct CDR3 sequences, with about 50% found just once. Each sample yielded at least 6 million isolated PBMCs.

The specimen sequenced was blood. This TCR derives from an elderly woman in good health. The chain joins TRBV4-1 to TRBJ2-1; the D gene is possibly TRBD2 (5 bases). The CDR3 DNA is TGCGCCAGCAGCCAAGACATGGAGGATGAGCAGTTCTTC. This codes for CASSQDMEDEQFF.